This paragraph covers one T cell receptor (beta chain) sequence. Original methodology: Researchers report that nucleated cell counts were estimated from reference gene primer amplification. Profiling relied on immunoSEQ multiplex PCR, and the TCRdb table lists in-frame clones only, not all of them. V and J calls and clone size are those listed in that table; D and trimming were worked out from the DNA. The sample carries 170,000 or so clones, approximately 83% recorded once. This sample is part of a study of blood T cell repertoires in COVID-19. Turning to the study itself: Sites in the United States, Italy and Spain provided acute and convalescent COVID-19 samples. Sources were T cells, B-cell-depleted T cells, or PBMCs; the material itself was cDNA or gDNA.

V was shortened by 4 bases and J by 9 bases, with 20 bases between the two germline ends. This CDR3 has 16 amino acids. The germline CDR1 and CDR2 sequences are SGDLS and YYNGEE. The receptor was derived from a woman aged 55-70 years with acute or convalescent COVID-19. Sample: peripheral blood. The chain joins TRBV9 to TRBJ1-6; D is possibly TRBD1 (6 bases). The CDR3 is CASSSETGNIGSPLHF. The DNA for the CDR3 is TGTGCCAGCAGCTCCGAAACAGGGAATATCGGTTCACCCCTCCACTTT.